Included here is one TCR beta chain sequence, with context. The record originates from a study of cytomegalovirus exposure and HLA in healthy donors. PCR was performed using 60 Vbeta and 13 Jbeta primers. Original handling: Roughly 12 million shared chains were among some 80 million unique TCR beta chains counted in a later analysis. The table came from immunoSEQ multiplex PCR; TCRdb's copy has only in-frame clones and leaves some out. V and J calls plus clone size are reproduced from that table; the DNA served to infer D and trimming. The repertoire includes hundreds of thousands of clones, about 80% of them detected once, and approximately 1.5% sits in the top ten. The CDR3 has 15 residues. Germline V gene sequence: CDR1 SGDLS, CDR2 YYNGEE. V was clipped by 2 bases and J by 0 bases; unmatched bases: 2.

This TCR was sampled from a girl aged 5-17 years in good health and CMV-seronegative. The V gene is TRBV9, the J gene TRBJ1-3; the match to TRBD1 covers 7 bases. Sequenced material: PBMCs. The CDR3 sequence is CASSVTGNSGNTIYF. The CDR3 nucleotides are TGTGCCAGCAGCGTGACAGGGAACTCTGGAAACACCATATATTTT.